The clone carrying this TCR beta chain was seen more than once but under ten times. Its specificity is not known. These data originate in a study of OX40 agonist ivuxolimab in advanced cancers. The CDR3 is 13 residues long. Germline values: CDR1 SGHTA, CDR2 FQGNSA. V was shortened by 8 bases and J by 5 bases, with 12 bases between the two germline ends. Broader study findings: The work left the antigen specificity of expanded peripheral T cells undetermined.

Enrollment shut out patients with autoimmune disease history or systemic immunosuppression. The table came from immunoSEQ multiplex PCR; TCRdb's copy has only in-frame clones and leaves some out. This sample has about 61,000 clones, with over 80% found just once. This chain joins TRBV7-2 and TRBJ1-4; the D gene is possibly TRBD1 (5 bases). The starting material was CD4+ or CD8+ T cells sorted from blood, obtained in a trial of the OX40 agonist ivuxolimab. The clonotype was recovered from an adult with an advanced solid tumor such as melanoma, head and neck, liver or kidney cancer. CDR3 coding DNA: TGTGCCAGCGGACGACGGGGGAATGAAAAACTGTTTTTT. As protein: CASGRRGNEKLFF.